The source of this TCR beta chain is a study of T cells in Graves' hyperthyroidism and ophthalmopathy. Findings and limits, study-wide: Separating ophthalmopathy from stable hyperthyroidism was achieved by a 13 V-J model. Researchers found most expanded thyroid clonotypes above 0.001 in blood as well. Onset of ophthalmopathy came a median approximately 6.8 months after the model predicted it.

It was RNA transcripts that yielded the amplified TCR beta CDR3 regions. TCR CDR3 underwent first-round RT-PCR with the HTBI primer set. TCRdb reanalysed the multiplex PCR reads using MiXCR and keeps one entry per CDR3 protein. The sample records roughly 560,000 distinct CDR3 sequences, roughly 14% being singletons. This clonotype was detected ten times or more. Antigen specificity is unknown. Germline V gene sequence: CDR1 MDHEN, CDR2 SYDVKM. CDR3 length: 17 amino acids. Losses at the gene ends were 2 bases for V and 4 bases for J; bases not matched to a gene: 13. This clonotype originated in a middle-aged woman with Graves' ophthalmopathy. The chain employs TRBV28 and TRBJ2-5; 7 bases are shared with TRBD2. The sequenced sample was blood. For the CDR3, the DNA is TGTGCCAGCAGTTTAGCCCAAGCGGGAAGTGTGGGAGAGACCCAGTACTTC. It specifies CASSLAQAGSVGETQYF.